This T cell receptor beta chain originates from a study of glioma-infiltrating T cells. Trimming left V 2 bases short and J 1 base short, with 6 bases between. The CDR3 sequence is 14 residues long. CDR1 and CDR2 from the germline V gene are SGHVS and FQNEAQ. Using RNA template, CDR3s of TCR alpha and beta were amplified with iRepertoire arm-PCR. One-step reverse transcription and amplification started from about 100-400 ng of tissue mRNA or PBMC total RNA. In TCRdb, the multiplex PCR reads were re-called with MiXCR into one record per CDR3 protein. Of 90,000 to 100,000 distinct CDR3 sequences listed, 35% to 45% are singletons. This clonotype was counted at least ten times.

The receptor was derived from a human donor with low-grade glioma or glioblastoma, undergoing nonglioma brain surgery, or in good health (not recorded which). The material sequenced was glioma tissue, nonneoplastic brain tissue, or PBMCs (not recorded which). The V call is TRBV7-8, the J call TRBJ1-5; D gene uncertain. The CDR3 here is CASSLYRSNQPQHF. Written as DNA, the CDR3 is TGTGCCAGCAGCTTATATAGGAGCAATCAGCCCCAGCATTTT.